The 17 T cell receptor beta chains below all came from one sample that was sequenced in a study of blood T cell repertoires in COVID-19. This table comes from immunoSEQ multiplex PCR, and its TCRdb copy is limited to in-frame clones, with some not included. The data show roughly 69,000 clones, 80% to 90% seen once. Input material: PBMCs or T cells enriched from blood (not recorded which). These receptors were collected from a woman aged 40-49 years with acute COVID-19.

The chain links TRBV5-4 to TRBJ2-3, with TRBD2 matching over 9 bases. The V segment lost 4 bases and the J segment 2 bases; nucleotides outside the gene matches: 5. Germline CDR1 SGHNT, CDR2 YYREEE (reference sequence). The CDR3 consists of 15 residues. In nucleotides, the CDR3 is TGTGCCAGCAGCCTCGGGACTAGCTTCACAGATACGCAGTATTTT. Protein sequence: CASSLGTSFTDTQYF.

This clone showed up just once. The rearrangement links TRBV7-3 to TRBJ2-1; 8 bases are shared with TRBD2. Germline V CDR1 and CDR2: SGHTA, FQGTGA. With 5 bases clipped from V and 0 bases from J, the junction kept 6 bases outside the gene matches. The CDR3 is 16 amino acids. The DNA of the CDR3 is TGTGCCAGCAGCCCCGTGACTAGCGTCTCCTACAATGAGCAGTTCTTC. Amino acids: CASSPVTSVSYNEQFF. Using reference TRBV7-3 and TRBJ2-1 for the parts outside the CDR3, the full variable domain is GAGVSQTPSNKVTEKGKYVELRCDPISGHTALYWYRQSLGQGPEFLIYFQGTGAADDSGLPNDRFFAVRPEGSVSTLKIQRTERGDSAVYLCASSPVTSVSYNEQFFGPGTRLTVL.

The rearrangement links TRBV25-1 to TRBJ1-2, with D perhaps matching TRBD1 (5 bases). Germline lookup yields CDR1 MGHDK and CDR2 SYGVNS. The CDR3 runs to 14 residues. Trimming took 6 bases from V and 2 from J, leaving 13 bases between them. CDR3 sequence (DNA): TGTGCCAGCAGGGGGGGGAAAGGGAACTATGGCTACACCTTC. Its protein product is CASRGGKGNYGYTF.

This chain joins TRBV28 and TRBJ1-3; no clear D gene. Trimming took 1 base from V and 1 from J, leaving 8 bases between them. CDR3 length equals 15 residues. CDR1 is MDHEN, CDR2 SYDVKM, per germline. In DNA form, the CDR3 reads TGTGCCAGCAGTTTATTGGAGGGTTCTGGAAACACCATATATTTT. Protein sequence: CASSLLEGSGNTIYF.

The chain joins TRBV7-9 to TRBJ2-1; perhaps TRBD2 as D (7 bases). The ends were cut back, 7 bases at V and 6 bases at J, with 13 bases in the middle. Per germline, CDR1 SEHNR and CDR2 FQNEAQ (reference sequence). The CDR3 is 13 residues long. The chain's CDR3 is CASTLAGANEQFF. For the CDR3, the DNA is TGTGCCAGCACCTTGGCGGGGGCCAATGAGCAGTTCTTC.

This chain joins TRBV5-1 and TRBJ2-3; maybe TRBD2 (6 bases). There are 15 residues in the CDR3. Germline V CDR1 and CDR2: SGHRS, YFSETQ. V lost 4 bases and J 3 bases, leaving 15 bases between the germline ends. The CDR3 loop reads CASSPEGRGTDTQYF. The DNA of the CDR3 is TGCGCCAGCAGCCCGGAGGGGAGAGGGACAGATACGCAGTATTTT.

The rearrangement joins TRBV1 to TRBJ2-3; the table's D call, TRBD1, was not checked against the DNA. TRBV1 is termed a pseudogene. The CDR3 is made up of 18 amino acids. The CDR3 nucleotides read TGCACCAGCAGCCATCCCCGGTGGGGGCTAGGGGTCACAGATACGCAGTATTTT. Amino acids: CTSSHPRWGLGVTDTQYF.

This clone was recorded only once. V and J are TRBV12-3 or TRBV12-4 and TRBJ1-3; no clear D gene. Trimming took off 3 bases at V and 7 bases at J, with 10 bases between the two ends. This CDR3 is 13 amino acids long. The CDR3 sequence is CASSFTAGNTIYF. As DNA, the CDR3 is TGTGCCAGCAGTTTTACTGCGGGGAACACCATATATTTT.

This chain links TRBV12-3 or TRBV12-4 with TRBJ2-1; D may be TRBD2 (5 bases). This CDR3 has 11 residues. V was cut by 3 bases and J by 12 bases, with 9 bases left in between. CDR3 in DNA: TGTGCCAGCAGTTTCGCTGGGAGGCAGTTCTTC. Protein product: CASSFAGRQFF.

The chain has TRBV29-1 and TRBJ2-5; a possible D gene is TRBD2 (5 bases). Germline V CDR1 and CDR2: SQVTM, ANQGSEA. Trimming removed 1 base at V and 2 bases at J, with 11 bases between. The CDR3 has 14 residues. The CDR3 DNA is TGCAGCGTTGAAGGAGGGCAGATACAAGAGACCCAGTACTTC. It yields the protein CSVEGGQIQETQYF.

The chain links TRBV14 to TRBJ1-1, with a weak D call TRBD1 (5 bases). From germline, CDR1 is SGHDN and CDR2 FVKESK. This CDR3 region has 15 residues. V lost 1 base and J 5 bases, leaving 14 bases between the germline ends. CDR3 coding DNA: TGTGCCAGCAGCCAAGTCATCGGGGGTTGGACTGAAGCTTTCTTT. This gives the protein CASSQVIGGWTEAFF.

The chain joins TRBV6-4 to TRBJ2-7; D gene unclear. The CDR3 spans 12 residues. Germline CDR1 reads MRHNA; CDR2 reads SNTAGT. V was clipped by 1 base and J by 7 bases, with 8 bases between them. CDR3: CASSDWRGEQYF. For the CDR3, the DNA is TGTGCCAGCAGTGACTGGAGAGGAGAGCAGTACTTC.

V is TRBV5-4 and J is TRBJ2-3, with 10 bases lining up with TRBD1. The CDR3 spans 15 residues. V lost 0 bases, J lost 4 bases, and 2 bases stayed unmatched. Germline CDR1 is SGHNT and CDR2 is YYREEE (reference sequence). The CDR3 region has the DNA TGTGCCAGCAGCTTGGAGGGGACAGGGGCAGATACGCAGTATTTT. It is translated as CASSLEGTGADTQYF. Variable domain in full (rest from reference TRBV5-4 and TRBJ2-3): ETGVTQSPTHLIKTRGQQVTLRCSSQSGHNTVSWYQQALGQGPQFIFQYYREEENGRGNFPPRFSGLQFPNYSSELNVNALELDDSALYLCASSLEGTGADTQYFGPGTRLTVL.

This sequence joins TRBV7-3 and TRBJ1-1; D is undetermined. V was pared by 5 bases and J by 1 base, with 11 bases between. Germline loops: CDR1 SGHTA, CDR2 FQGTGA. This CDR3 is 14 amino acids long. CDR3 bases: TGTGCCAGCAGCCCGGGATTCGCGAACACTGAAGCTTTCTTT. Residues: CASSPGFANTEAFF.

V is TRBV10-3 and J is TRBJ1-3; D is undetermined. Trimming shortened V by 1 base and J by 0 bases, and 13 bases separated the two germline ends. From germline, CDR1 is ENHRY and CDR2 SYGVKD. This CDR3 contains 17 residues. The CDR3 protein is CAISEWRAGDSGNTIYF. In nucleotides, the CDR3 is TGTGCCATCAGTGAGTGGAGGGCAGGAGACTCTGGAAACACCATATATTTT.

The CDR3, as DNA: TGTGCCAGCAGTTTATCATTCGGGGGGGCTCACGAGACCCAGTACTTC. Protein sequence: CASSLSFGGAHETQYF. The genes are TRBV28 and TRBJ2-5, with TRBD2 matching 8 bases. J lost 5 bases, V lost 1 base, and 9 bases had no gene match. Germline V gene data show CDR1 as MDHEN and CDR2 as SYDVKM. This CDR3 is built from 16 residues. The full variable domain, with the rest looked up from reference TRBV28 and TRBJ2-5, is DVKVTQSSRYLVKRTGEKVFLECVQDMDHENMFWYRQDPGLGLRLIYFSYDVKMKEKGDIPEGYSVSREKKERFSLILESASTNQTSMYLCASSLSFGGAHETQYFGPGTRLLVL.

The rearrangement uses TRBV5-4 and TRBJ2-2; TRBD2 might be the D (6 bases). The V gene lost 4 bases and the J gene lost 8 bases, with 15 bases spanning the gap. The germline gives CDR1 SGHNT, CDR2 YYREEE (reference sequence). This CDR3 contains 14 residues. The CDR3 DNA follows: TGTGCCAGCAGCCCCGGGGGACGGCCGGGGGAGCTGTTTTTT. Residues: CASSPGGRPGELFF. Drawing the rest from reference TRBV5-4 and TRBJ2-2, the complete variable domain is ETGVTQSPTHLIKTRGQQVTLRCSSQSGHNTVSWYQQALGQGPQFIFQYYREEENGRGNFPPRFSGLQFPNYSSELNVNALELDDSALYLCASSPGGRPGELFFGEGSRLTVL.